This passage covers 27 T cell receptor beta chains from one sample sequenced in a study of shared clonotypes between healthy human individuals. The data were produced by immunoSEQ multiplex PCR, yet TCRdb's version contains in-frame clones alone and is incomplete. The sample lists about 2.4 million clones; over 85% were seen once. Sequenced material: naive CD4+ T cells from PBMCs. Indicated subset: CD45RA+ positively selected. Receptors originate from a man between 18 and 35 years old in good health. Some clones in this sample may be carry-over from other donors' samples.

V is TRBV7-2 and J is TRBJ1-1; D unresolved. The CDR3 contains 13 residues. Trimming stripped 5 bases from V and 5 bases from J, with 12 bases between. The germline V gene encodes CDR1 SGHTA and CDR2 FQGNSA. The CDR3, as DNA: TGTGCCAGCAGCCCACGACGGAAGACTGAAGCTTTCTTT. This sequence encodes CASSPRRKTEAFF.

The V gene is TRBV9, the J gene TRBJ2-4; 10 nucleotides line up with TRBD1. J lost 3 bases, V lost 1 base, and 10 bases had no gene match. In germline, CDR1 is SGDLS, CDR2 YYNGEE. This CDR3 contains 18 residues. CDR3 residues: CASSVRDRGEVGKNIQYF. The DNA of the CDR3 is TGTGCCAGCAGCGTAAGGGACAGGGGAGAGGTGGGCAAAAACATTCAGTACTTC.

On this clone itself: Other DNA sequences in this specimen translate into the identical CDR3. The chain links TRBV19 to TRBJ1-1; D remains unclear. Germline V gene lookup returns CDR1 LNHDA and CDR2 SQIVND (reference sequence). V lost 5 bases and J 0 bases, leaving 10 bases between the germline ends. The CDR3 covers 14 residues. The CDR3 sequence: CASSPGRLNTEAFF. CDR3 DNA: TGTGCCAGTAGTCCTGGACGGCTGAACACTGAAGCTTTCTTT.

This chain connects TRBV2 to TRBJ2-2; 11 bases map to TRBD1. Per the germline V gene, CDR1 is SNHLY and CDR2 is FYNNEI. Germline trimming cut 6 bases from V and 5 bases from J; bases unmatched to any gene: 8. This CDR3 has 16 amino acids. CDR3 protein: CASRGTGGWGTGELFF. The DNA for the CDR3 is TGTGCCAGCAGAGGGACAGGGGGATGGGGGACCGGGGAGCTGTTTTTT.

In this sample, this clone turned up once. The sample has other DNA sequences that encode this CDR3 too. The rearrangement uses TRBV18 and TRBJ2-2; unclear D gene. CDR3 length: 14 amino acids. Trimming stripped 1 base from V and 2 bases from J, with 5 bases between. Germline V gives CDR1 KGHSH, CDR2 LQKENI. This chain's CDR3 is CASSPLQNTGELFF. CDR3 DNA: TGTGCCAGCTCACCACTACAAAACACCGGGGAGCTGTTTTTT.

The chain employs TRBV11-2 and TRBJ2-1; the match to TRBD2 covers 13 bases. The germline gives CDR1 SGHAT, CDR2 FQNNGV. The trim removed 3 bases at V and 6 bases at J, leaving 5 bases unmatched. The CDR3 is 16 amino acids. CDR3 residues: CASSFPTSGRANEQFF. The CDR3, as DNA: TGTGCCAGCAGCTTTCCCACTAGCGGGAGGGCCAATGAGCAGTTCTTC.

The chain combines TRBV9 with TRBJ2-5; tentative D call: TRBD1 (5 bases). CDR1 is SGDLS, CDR2 YYNGEE, per germline. Trimming stripped 4 bases from V and 2 bases from J, with 9 bases between. The CDR3 is 13 amino acids. The CDR3 DNA reads TGTGCCAGCAGCCCCCAGGGTCAAGAGACCCAGTACTTC. Amino acid sequence: CASSPQGQETQYF.

This chain connects TRBV9 to TRBJ2-1; 15 nucleotides match TRBD2. CDR3 size: 18 residues. Trimming removed 2 bases from V and 9 bases from J; junction bases left unmatched: 12. Germline V gives CDR1 SGDLS, CDR2 YYNGEE. Written as DNA, the CDR3 is TGTGCCAGCAGCGTTCCATTGGGACTAGCGGGAGGAACAGGTGAGCAGTTCTTC. Protein: CASSVPLGLAGGTGEQFF. Filled out from reference TRBV9 and TRBJ2-1, the complete variable domain reads DSGVTQTPKHLITATGQRVTLRCSPRSGDLSVYWYQQSLDQGLQFLIQYYNGEERAKGNILERFSAQQFPDLHSELNLSSLELGDSALYFCASSVPLGLAGGTGEQFFGPGTRLTVL.

This clone was seen just once. The same CDR3 also results from other DNA sequences found in this sample. CDR3 sequence: CASSLAGGTDTQYF. DNA for the CDR3: TGTGCCAGCAGCTTAGCTGGGGGTACAGATACGCAGTATTTT. The rearrangement joins TRBV7-3 to TRBJ2-3; possibly TRBD1 or TRBD2 for D (5 bases each). Germline values: CDR1 SGHTA, CDR2 FQGTGA. Trimming cost V 2 bases and J 3 bases, with 9 bases left between them. The CDR3 has 14 residues.

V and J are TRBV15 and TRBJ2-2, with no clear D. CDR1 and CDR2 (germline): LNHNV, YYDKDF (reference sequence). The V end was cut by 1 base, the J end by 6 bases, with 9 bases between. The CDR3 totals 14 residues. Written as DNA, the CDR3 is TGTGCCACCAGCAGAGCGACTCCCCCCGGGGAGCTGTTTTTT. It is translated as CATSRATPPGELFF.

The chain has TRBV11-2 and TRBJ1-2, with D possibly matching TRBD1 (5 bases). The germline gives CDR1 SGHAT, CDR2 FQNNGV. With 0 bases removed from V and 2 bases from J, the gap between germline ends came to 16 bases. The CDR3 consists of 17 residues. The DNA for the CDR3 is TGTGCCAGCAGCTTAGATGAGGGGATGCGGGGAAACTATGGCTACACCTTC. Translating gives CASSLDEGMRGNYGYTF. The entire variable domain, with the rest obtained from reference TRBV11-2 and TRBJ1-2, is as follows: EAGVAQSPRYKIIEKRQSVAFWCNPISGHATLYWYQQILGQGPKLLIQFQNNGVVDDSQLPKDRFSAERLKGVDSTLKIQPAKLEDSAVYLCASSLDEGMRGNYGYTFGSGTRLTVV.

V gene TRBV5-1 combines with J gene TRBJ2-1; TRBD1 agrees at 7 bases. CDR1 SGHRS and CDR2 YFSETQ come from the germline V gene. J lost 6 bases, V lost 0 bases, and 9 bases had no gene match. The CDR3 spans 16 residues. The CDR3 DNA reads TGCGCCAGCAGCTTGGATTCAGGGGGAGCTGTCAATGAGCAGTTCTTC. Translating gives CASSLDSGGAVNEQFF.

The chain uses TRBV5-1 and TRBJ2-5, with D unresolved. Trimming cost V 3 bases and J 1 base, with 4 bases left between them. Looked up from germline, CDR1 is SGHRS and CDR2 is YFSETQ. The length of the CDR3 is 12 residues. CDR3 loop: CASSSGQETQYF. CDR3 nucleotides: TGCGCCAGCAGCTCCGGCCAAGAGACCCAGTACTTC.

Concerning this clone: The sample contains more than one DNA sequence encoding this CDR3. The chain is built from TRBV9 and TRBJ2-3, with TRBD1 matching 9 bases. CDR1 and CDR2 (germline): SGDLS, YYNGEE. CDR3 length: 15 amino acids. Trimming cost V 4 bases and J 1 base; bases outside gene matches: 4. The CDR3 bases are TGTGCCAGCAGCTCACGGACAGGGGGCACAGATACGCAGTATTTT. Protein: CASSSRTGGTDTQYF.

The chain couples TRBV19 to TRBJ2-1, with a weak D call TRBD2 (5 bases). There are 13 residues in the CDR3. Per the germline V gene, CDR1 is LNHDA and CDR2 is SQIVND (reference sequence). With 5 bases removed from V and 7 bases from J, the gap between germline ends came to 12 bases. The CDR3 here is CASSPRRVNEQFF. The CDR3 bases are TGTGCCAGTAGTCCTCGGCGGGTGAATGAGCAGTTCTTC.

This clone has a single count. The V call is TRBV11-3, the J call TRBJ2-1, with 10 positions matching TRBD2. CDR1 and CDR2 from the germline V gene are SGHNT and YENEEA. Trimming took 4 bases from V and 2 from J; bases not matched to a gene: 5. The CDR3 extends over 16 amino acids. CDR3: CASSSTLAGAYNEQFF. CDR3 DNA sequence: TGTGCCAGCAGCTCGACCCTAGCGGGGGCCTACAATGAGCAGTTCTTC.

V is TRBV2 and J is TRBJ2-1; 10 positions agree with TRBD2. The germline gives CDR1 SNHLY, CDR2 FYNNEI. V lost 4 bases and J lost 1; bases outside the gene matches: 7. The CDR3 sequence is 17 residues long. CDR3 sequence: CASSGFSGRRSYNEQFF. Here the CDR3 DNA reads TGTGCCAGCAGTGGATTTAGCGGGAGGAGATCCTACAATGAGCAGTTCTTC.

The chain couples TRBV5-1 to TRBJ2-5; D is perhaps TRBD1 or TRBD2 (5 bases each). V was pared by 4 bases and J by 2 bases, with 18 bases between. Germline loops: CDR1 SGHRS, CDR2 YFSETQ. This CDR3 is built from 16 residues. The CDR3 loop is CASSPPLLGTQETQYF. In DNA form, the CDR3 reads TGCGCCAGCAGCCCTCCTTTACTAGGGACGCAAGAGACCCAGTACTTC.

V is TRBV5-1 and J is TRBJ2-7; 7 bases fit TRBD2. The trim removed 4 bases at V and 7 bases at J, leaving 5 bases unmatched. The CDR3 sequence is 12 residues long. CDR1 is SGHRS and CDR2 is YFSETQ in the germline V gene. CDR3 nucleotide sequence: TGCGCCAGCAGCCCGGGCGGGGGAGAGCAGTACTTC. As protein: CASSPGGGEQYF.

V gene TRBV6-1 combines with J gene TRBJ2-7; D might be TRBD1 or TRBD2, each matching 5 bases. CDR3 length: 13 amino acids. Trimming took 6 bases from V and 5 from J, leaving 14 bases between them. Germline CDR1 and CDR2: MNHNS and SASEGT. CDR3 sequence (DNA): TGTGCCAGCAGGAGGGCGCAGGGCCACGAGCAGTACTTC. It codes for CASRRAQGHEQYF.

The rearrangement uses TRBV27 and TRBJ2-7; a weak D match, TRBD1 (6 bases). The V end lost 5 bases, the J end lost 2 bases, and 13 bases lay between the germline ends. The length of the CDR3 is 14 residues. Germline V gene lookup returns CDR1 MNHEY and CDR2 SMNVEV (reference sequence). CDR3 amino acids: CASSRAGVAYEQYF. The CDR3 DNA follows: TGTGCCAGCAGTCGAGCAGGGGTAGCCTACGAGCAGTACTTC.

The chain has TRBV6-5 and TRBJ2-7; no clear D. The CDR3 has 13 amino acids. V lost 8 bases and J 2 bases, leaving 13 bases between the germline ends. Germline CDR1 and CDR2: MNHEY and SVGAGI. The CDR3 DNA is TGTGCCAGCGGAAGAGGCAGCCCCTACGAGCAGTACTTC. Its protein is CASGRGSPYEQYF.

The chain uses TRBV18 and TRBJ2-7; 12 positions agree with TRBD1. This CDR3 has 15 residues. Germline assignment: CDR1 KGHSH and CDR2 LQKENI. V lost 2 bases to trimming and J lost 7 bases; unmatched junction nucleotides: 6. The CDR3 DNA reads TGTGCCAGCTCACCAGGGACAGGGGGCCTGGGGGAGCAGTACTTC. It is translated as CASSPGTGGLGEQYF.

This clone was found once. This chain joins TRBV5-8 and TRBJ1-1; D uncertain. The ends were cut back, 3 bases at V and 5 bases at J, with 14 bases in the middle. Germline CDR1 and CDR2: SGHTS and YDEGEE. This CDR3 is 14 amino acids long. The CDR3 protein is CASSYHRTGTEAFF. CDR3 DNA: TGTGCCAGCAGCTATCACCGGACGGGGACTGAAGCTTTCTTT. The full variable domain, in which reference TRBV5-8 and TRBJ1-1 provide the parts outside the CDR3, is EAGVTQSPTHLIKTRGQQATLRCSPISGHTSVYWYQQALGLGLQFLLWYDEGEERNRGNFPPRFSGRQFPNYSSELNVNALELEDSALYLCASSYHRTGTEAFFGQGTRLTVV.

The CDR3 reads CASSFGGARYGYGYTF. The CDR3 bases are TGTGCCAGCTCTTTTGGGGGGGCGCGTTACGGCTATGGCTACACCTTC. The gene calls are TRBV28 and TRBJ1-2; D is possibly TRBD1 (6 bases). Trimming took off 8 bases at V and 4 bases at J, with 23 bases between the two ends. The CDR3 consists of 16 residues. Per the germline V gene, CDR1 is MDHEN and CDR2 is SYDVKM.

A remark on this clone: Other DNA sequences within the sample encode an identical CDR3. The rearrangement joins TRBV11-2 to TRBJ2-3, with TRBD2 identical over 7 bases. The V segment lost 3 bases and the J segment 6 bases; nucleotides outside the gene matches: 0. The CDR3 sequence is 12 residues long. Germline loops: CDR1 SGHAT, CDR2 FQNNGV. The CDR3 nucleotides are TGTGCCAGCAGCTTGGGAGGGGATACGCAGTATTTT. Its protein is CASSLGGDTQYF. Based on the CDR3 plus reference TRBV11-2 and TRBJ2-3, the full variable domain is EAGVAQSPRYKIIEKRQSVAFWCNPISGHATLYWYQQILGQGPKLLIQFQNNGVVDDSQLPKDRFSAERLKGVDSTLKIQPAKLEDSAVYLCASSLGGDTQYFGPGTRLTVL.

The chain employs TRBV5-1 and TRBJ2-1, with 8 bases matching TRBD2. Germline lookup yields CDR1 SGHRS and CDR2 YFSETQ. V lost 0 bases and J lost 7; bases outside the gene matches: 9. CDR3 length: 16 amino acids. In DNA, the CDR3 is TGCGCCAGCAGCTTGGCCTTGGCTAGCGGGTGGAATGAGCAGTTCTTC. Translated: CASSLALASGWNEQFF.